The entry below describes one TCR beta chain. The sample comes from a study of blood T cell repertoires in COVID-19. In the authors' methods: Nucleated cell counts were estimated from reference gene primer amplification. Profiling relied on immunoSEQ multiplex PCR, and the TCRdb table lists in-frame clones only, not all of them. From that table come the V and J calls and clone size; the DNA was used to work out D and trimming. The sample includes roughly 100,000 clones, approximately 80% of them seen just once. The CDR3 has 12 residues. Germline CDR1 MDHEN, CDR2 SYDVKM. The chain is built from TRBV28 and TRBJ1-1; possible D gene TRBD1, 6 bases. What was sequenced was peripheral blood. The clonotype comes from an older woman with acute or convalescent COVID-19. The CDR3 DNA sequence: TGTGAAGCCGGGCACAGGGACACTGAAGCTTTCTTT. This gives the protein CEAGHRDTEAFF.